Listed here is a single TCR beta chain. Its antigen remains unknown. These data originate in a study of T-cell reconstitution after alpha-beta-depleted transplantation in children. The study, taken as a whole, reports: One year after transplant, T-cell counts and diversity came mostly from newly produced T cells. Surviving recipient cells, namely T cells and thymic progenitors, were the source of high day-60 TCRbeta diversity in some patients. Several hundred rapidly expanded clones from non-depleted graft cells reportedly supplied alpha-beta T cells about two months post-transplant.

V lost 0 bases, J lost 10 bases, and 17 bases lay in between. Germline V gene lookup returns CDR1 SGHRS and CDR2 YFSETQ. The length of the CDR3 is 15 residues. It was with unique molecular identifiers that the TCRbeta library was prepared. TCRdb re-derived calls from the PCR reads in MiXCR, one entry per CDR3 protein. The table includes hundreds of thousands of distinct CDR3 sequences, 16% detected once. Here the sequenced sample was PBMCs, mostly from graft donor cells, taken 360 days after TCRalphabeta/CD19-depleted stem cell transplant. This TCR came from a boy in the first two years of life who had a stem cell transplant for Wiskott-Aldrich syndrome, so the T cells may come from the graft donor. The chain employs TRBV5-1 and TRBJ2-1; D is possibly TRBD2 (5 bases). The CDR3 region is CASSLDGFGEREQFF. Written as DNA, the CDR3 is TGCGCCAGCAGCTTGGATGGTTTCGGGGAGCGAGAGCAGTTCTTC.